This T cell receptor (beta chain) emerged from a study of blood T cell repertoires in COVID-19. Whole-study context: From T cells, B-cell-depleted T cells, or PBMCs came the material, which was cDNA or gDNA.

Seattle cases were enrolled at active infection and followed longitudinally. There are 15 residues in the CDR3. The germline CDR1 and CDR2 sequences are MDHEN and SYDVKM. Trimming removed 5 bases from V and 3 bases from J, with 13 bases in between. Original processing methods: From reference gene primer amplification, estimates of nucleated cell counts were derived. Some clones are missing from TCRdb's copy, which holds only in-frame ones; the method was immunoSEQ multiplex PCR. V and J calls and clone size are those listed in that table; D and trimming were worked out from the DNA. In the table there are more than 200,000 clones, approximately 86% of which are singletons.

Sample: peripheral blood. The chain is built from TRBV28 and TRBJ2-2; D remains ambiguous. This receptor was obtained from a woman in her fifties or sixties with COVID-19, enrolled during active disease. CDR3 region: CASSRRLQDTGELFF. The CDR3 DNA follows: TGTGCCAGCAGTCGCCGACTCCAAGACACCGGGGAGCTGTTTTTT.